This TCR beta chain was identified during a study of blood T cell repertoires in COVID-19. Across the study: From the United States, Italy and Spain came samples of acute and convalescent COVID-19.

Produced via immunoSEQ multiplex PCR; TCRdb's table is partial and in-frame only. Here the sample spans approximately 60,000 clones, approximately 84% being singletons. The receptor was derived from a man in his 70s with active COVID-19. Material for sequencing was peripheral blood.

In nucleotides, the CDR3 is TGTGCCAGCAGCCAAGGCGGGAGGACAGGGGCCAACTATGGCTACACCTTC. Its protein is CASSQGGRTGANYGYTF. The J gene is TRBJ1-2, the V gene TRBV3-1 (or the pseudogene TRBV3-2); TRBD1 agrees at 9 bases. V lost 1 base to trimming and J lost 2 bases; unmatched junction nucleotides: 8. The CDR3 has 17 residues. Germline loops: CDR1 LGHDT, CDR2 YNNKEL (reference sequence).